The 13 T cell receptor beta chains presented below share a single source sample, sequenced in a study of blood T cells in healthy people across ages. Together with a sample-barcoded 5' primer, a J-beta primer mix was included in a second PCR lasting about 6 to 12 cycles. Each CDR3 protein gets one entry after TCRdb re-called the 5' RACE reads with MiXCR. This sample has about 1.4 million distinct CDR3 sequences; approximately 59% occur once, and the top ten carry 5.5% to 8%. The sequenced material came from blood. The receptors originated from a man between 18 and 29 years old in good health.

This clonotype showed up just a few times. The V gene is TRBV4-1, the J gene TRBJ2-5; D is unresolved. With 1 base removed from V and 1 base from J, the gap between germline ends came to 10 bases. The CDR3 is 15 residues long. The germline gives CDR1 MGHRA, CDR2 YSYEKL. CDR3 coding DNA: TGCGCCAGCAGCCAAGTCGCAGGAGTCCAAGAGACCCAGTACTTC. Its translation is CASSQVAGVQETQYF.

The genes are TRBV18 and TRBJ2-7, with TRBD2 matching 7 bases. The germline V gene has CDR1 KGHSH and CDR2 LQKENI. This CDR3 is 14 amino acids long. The junction had 7 bases not matched to a gene; V was cut back by 3 bases and J by 5 bases. As DNA, the CDR3 is TGTGCCAGCTCACCGAGCGGGACCCCCGACGAGCAGTACTTC. Its translation is CASSPSGTPDEQYF.

The rearrangement uses TRBV4-1 and TRBJ1-4; D is unclear. Germline CDR1 MGHRA, CDR2 YSYEKL. The CDR3 extends over 15 amino acids. Trimming pared 0 bases from V and 8 bases from J, leaving 13 bases between. The CDR3 coding sequence is TGCGCCAGCAGCCAAGATCCAGTCGCACGGGAAAAACTGTTTTTT. Protein product: CASSQDPVAREKLFF.

The chain links TRBV6-2 or TRBV6-3 to TRBJ2-1; 8 nucleotides match TRBD2. CDR3 length: 16 amino acids. CDR1 is MNHEY and CDR2 is SVGEGT in the germline V gene. The V gene end was trimmed by 5 bases and the J gene end by 6 bases; junction bases not matched to a gene: 12. CDR3 sequence reads: CASSNPYRGGVNEQFF. The CDR3 bases are TGTGCCAGCAGTAACCCGTATCGGGGGGGCGTCAATGAGCAGTTCTTC.

The genes are TRBV5-1 and TRBJ1-5; 8 bases map to TRBD1. Unmatched junction bases numbered 4, after V lost 1 base and J lost 4 bases. The CDR3 extends over 15 amino acids. CDR1 and CDR2 from the germline V gene are SGHRS and YFSETQ. CDR3 amino acids: CASSLNTGGNQPQHF. CDR3 in DNA: TGCGCCAGCAGCTTGAACACAGGGGGGAATCAGCCCCAGCATTTT.

The chain links TRBV6-1 to TRBJ2-6, with TRBD1 matching over 8 bases. The CDR3 runs 16 residues. CDR1 and CDR2 (germline): MNHNS, SASEGT. J was trimmed by 3 bases and V by 4 bases; bases with no gene match: 5. The CDR3 DNA reads TGTGCCAGCAGTGCCAAACAGGGGGTTGGGGCCAACGTCCTGACTTTC. This sequence encodes CASSAKQGVGANVLTF.

V usage is TRBV3-1 and J usage is TRBJ2-1; tentatively, D is TRBD1 (6 bases). With 8 bases removed from V and 3 bases from J, the gap between germline ends came to 17 bases. Germline V gene lookup returns CDR1 LGHDT and CDR2 YNNKEL (reference sequence). The CDR3 loop spans 15 amino acids. This CDR3 reads CASRGRDTIYNEQFF. CDR3 sequence (DNA): TGTGCCAGCCGGGGCCGGGACACCATCTACAATGAGCAGTTCTTC.

The chain combines TRBV7-2 with TRBJ2-3, with 9 bases identical to TRBD1. CDR3 length: 14 amino acids. The germline V gene encodes CDR1 SGHTA and CDR2 FQGNSA. The ends lost 5 bases at V and 4 bases at J; junction bases unmatched: 4. DNA for the CDR3: TGTGCCAGCAGCCAACGGGACAGGGCAGATACGCAGTATTTT. Encoded protein: CASSQRDRADTQYF.

V usage is TRBV6-6 and J usage is TRBJ1-2, with 8 bases fitting TRBD1. Looked up from germline, CDR1 is MNHNY and CDR2 is SVGAGI (reference sequence). After removal of 2 bases from V and 6 bases from J, the junction contained 5 bases not matched to a gene. CDR3 length: 14 amino acids. The CDR3 protein is CASSYLPTGDGYTF. CDR3 DNA sequence: TGTGCCAGCAGTTACCTCCCGACAGGGGATGGCTACACCTTC.

This clonotype occurred a few times. This rearrangement joins TRBV27 to TRBJ1-6; 7 bases agree with TRBD1. This CDR3 is 14 amino acids long. CDR1 is MNHEY, CDR2 SMNVEV, per germline (reference sequence). The trim removed 5 bases at V and 11 bases at J, leaving 9 bases unmatched. CDR3 coding DNA: TGTGCCAGCAGTCCACAACAGGGGCGGACACCCCTCCACTTT. Translated: CASSPQQGRTPLHF.

This clonotype was picked up a small number of times. The chain joins TRBV6-5 to TRBJ2-5; 12 bases line up with TRBD2. V gave up 1 base and J gave up 7 bases; unmatched junction bases: 7. The V gene's germline CDR1 is MNHEY and CDR2 SVGAGI. This CDR3 contains 16 residues. The CDR3 region is CASSYLLAGGRRTQYF. As DNA, the CDR3 is TGTGCCAGCAGTTACTTACTAGCGGGGGGACGCAGGACCCAGTACTTC.

This clonotype occurred a few times. For the CDR3, the DNA is TGCGCCAGCAGCCAAACGACAGGGAGGTCCTACGAGCAGTACTTC. It codes for CASSQTTGRSYEQYF. This chain joins TRBV4-3 and TRBJ2-7, with D tentatively TRBD1 (7 bases). This CDR3 is built from 15 residues. V dropped 2 bases and J dropped 1 base, with 12 bases sitting between them. Per the germline V gene, CDR1 is LGHNA and CDR2 is YSLEER.

The chain recombines TRBV19 with TRBJ2-5; 11 bases are shared with TRBD2. The CDR3 covers 15 residues. V lost 3 bases to trimming and J lost 5 bases; unmatched junction nucleotides: 5. The V gene's germline CDR1 is LNHDA and CDR2 SQIVND (reference sequence). CDR3 nucleotide sequence: TGTGCCAGTAGTATTTTTTGGACTAGCGGGGAGACCCAGTACTTC. Protein product: CASSIFWTSGETQYF.